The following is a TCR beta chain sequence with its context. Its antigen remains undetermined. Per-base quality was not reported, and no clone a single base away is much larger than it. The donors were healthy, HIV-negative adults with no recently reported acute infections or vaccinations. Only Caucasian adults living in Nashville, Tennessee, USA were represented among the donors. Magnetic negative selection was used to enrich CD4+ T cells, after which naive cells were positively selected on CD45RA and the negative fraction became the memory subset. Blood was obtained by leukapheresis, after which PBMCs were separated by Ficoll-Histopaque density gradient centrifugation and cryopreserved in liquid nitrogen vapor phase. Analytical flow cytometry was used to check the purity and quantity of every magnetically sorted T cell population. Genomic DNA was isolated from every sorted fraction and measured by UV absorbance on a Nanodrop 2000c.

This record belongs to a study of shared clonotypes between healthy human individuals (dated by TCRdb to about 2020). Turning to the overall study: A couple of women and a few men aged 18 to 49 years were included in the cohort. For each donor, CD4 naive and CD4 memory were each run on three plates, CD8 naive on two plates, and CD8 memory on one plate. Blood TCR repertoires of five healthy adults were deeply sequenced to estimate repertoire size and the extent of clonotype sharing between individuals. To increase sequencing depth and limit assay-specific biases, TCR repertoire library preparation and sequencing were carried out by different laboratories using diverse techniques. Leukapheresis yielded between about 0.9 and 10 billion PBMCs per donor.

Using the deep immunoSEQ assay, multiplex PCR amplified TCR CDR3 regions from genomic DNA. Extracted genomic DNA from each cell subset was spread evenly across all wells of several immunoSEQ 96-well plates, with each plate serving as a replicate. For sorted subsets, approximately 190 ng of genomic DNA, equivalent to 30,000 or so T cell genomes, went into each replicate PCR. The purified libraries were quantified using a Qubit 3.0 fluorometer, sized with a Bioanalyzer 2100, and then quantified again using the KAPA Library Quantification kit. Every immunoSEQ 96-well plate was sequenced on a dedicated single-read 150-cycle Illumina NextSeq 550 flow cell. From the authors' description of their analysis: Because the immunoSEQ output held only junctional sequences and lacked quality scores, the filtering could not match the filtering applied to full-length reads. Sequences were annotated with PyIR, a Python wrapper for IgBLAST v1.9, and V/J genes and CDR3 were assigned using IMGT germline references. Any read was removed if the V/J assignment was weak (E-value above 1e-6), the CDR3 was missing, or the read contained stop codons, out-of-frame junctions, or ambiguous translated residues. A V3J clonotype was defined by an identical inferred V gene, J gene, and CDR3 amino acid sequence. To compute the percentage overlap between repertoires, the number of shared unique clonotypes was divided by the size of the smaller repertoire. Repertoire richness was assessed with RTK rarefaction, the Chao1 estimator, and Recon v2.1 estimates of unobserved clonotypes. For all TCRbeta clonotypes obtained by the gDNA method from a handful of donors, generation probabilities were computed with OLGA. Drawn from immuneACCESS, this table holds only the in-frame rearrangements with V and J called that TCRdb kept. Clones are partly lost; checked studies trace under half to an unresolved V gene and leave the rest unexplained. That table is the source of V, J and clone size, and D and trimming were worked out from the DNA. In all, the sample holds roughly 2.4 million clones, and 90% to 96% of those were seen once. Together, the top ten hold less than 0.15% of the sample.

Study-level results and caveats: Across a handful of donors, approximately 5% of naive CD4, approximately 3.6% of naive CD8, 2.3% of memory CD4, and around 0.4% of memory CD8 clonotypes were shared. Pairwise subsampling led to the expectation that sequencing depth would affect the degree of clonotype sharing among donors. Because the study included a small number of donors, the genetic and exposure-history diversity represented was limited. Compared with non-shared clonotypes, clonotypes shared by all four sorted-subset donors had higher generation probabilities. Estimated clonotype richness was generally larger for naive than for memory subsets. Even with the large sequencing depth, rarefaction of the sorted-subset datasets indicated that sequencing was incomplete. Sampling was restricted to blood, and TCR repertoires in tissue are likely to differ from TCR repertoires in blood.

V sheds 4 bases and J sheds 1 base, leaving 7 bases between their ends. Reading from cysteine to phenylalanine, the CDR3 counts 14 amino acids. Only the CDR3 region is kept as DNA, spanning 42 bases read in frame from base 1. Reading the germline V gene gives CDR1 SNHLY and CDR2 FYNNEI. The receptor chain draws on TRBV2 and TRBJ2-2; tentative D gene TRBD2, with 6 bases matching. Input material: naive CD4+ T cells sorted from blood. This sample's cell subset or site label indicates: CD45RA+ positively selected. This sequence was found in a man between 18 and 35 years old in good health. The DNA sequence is TGTGCCAGCAGTGTGGAGGGGAACACCGGGGAGCTGTTTTTT. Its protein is CASSVEGNTGELFF.